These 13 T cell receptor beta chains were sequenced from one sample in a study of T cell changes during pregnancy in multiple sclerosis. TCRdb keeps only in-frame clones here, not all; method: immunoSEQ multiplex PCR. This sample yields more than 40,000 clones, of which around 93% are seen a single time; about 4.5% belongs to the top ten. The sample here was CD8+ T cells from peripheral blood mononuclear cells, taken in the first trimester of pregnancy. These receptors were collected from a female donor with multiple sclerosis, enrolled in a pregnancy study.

The CDR3, as DNA: TGCGCCAGCAGCCCGGGGTCTTACAATGAGCAGTTCTTC. This encodes CASSPGSYNEQFF. The chain joins TRBV4-1 to TRBJ2-1, with D maybe TRBD2 (5 bases). This CDR3 has 13 amino acids. Germline-derived CDR1 and CDR2 are MGHRA and YSYEKL. V was trimmed by 4 bases and J by 4 bases, leaving 8 bases between them.

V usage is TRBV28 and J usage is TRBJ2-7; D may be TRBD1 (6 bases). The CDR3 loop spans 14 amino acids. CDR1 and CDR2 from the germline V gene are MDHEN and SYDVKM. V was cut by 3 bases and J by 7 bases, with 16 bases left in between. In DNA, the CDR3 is TGTGCCAGCAGTTTCACAGGGTTGGGCGTGGAGCAGTACTTC. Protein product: CASSFTGLGVEQYF.

CDR3 sequence (DNA): TGTGCCAGCAGCTTAGGAGCTAACTATGGCTACACCTTC. Translated: CASSLGANYGYTF. The V and J genes are TRBV7-8 and TRBJ1-2; D remains unclear. This CDR3 has 13 residues. CDR1 and CDR2 (germline): SGHVS, FQNEAQ. V was trimmed by 1 base and J by 0 bases, leaving 3 bases between them.

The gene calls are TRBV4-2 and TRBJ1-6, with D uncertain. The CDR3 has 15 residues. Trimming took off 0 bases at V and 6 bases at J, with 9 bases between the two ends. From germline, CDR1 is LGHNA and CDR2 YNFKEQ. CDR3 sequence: CASSQDLLTNSPLHF. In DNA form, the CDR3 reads TGTGCCAGCAGCCAAGATTTACTAACTAATTCACCCCTCCACTTT.

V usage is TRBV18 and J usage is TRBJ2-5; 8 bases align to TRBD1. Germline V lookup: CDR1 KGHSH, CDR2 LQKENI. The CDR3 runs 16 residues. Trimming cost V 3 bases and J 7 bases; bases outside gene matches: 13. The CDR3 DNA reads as TGTGCCAGCTCACCCCGCTGGGGACAGGTCACGTCGACCCAGTACTTC. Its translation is CASSPRWGQVTSTQYF. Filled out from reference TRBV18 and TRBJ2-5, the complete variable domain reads NAGVMQNPRHLVRRRGQEARLRCSPMKGHSHVYWYRQLPEEGLKFMVYLQKENIIDESGMPKERFSAEFPKEGPSILRIQQVVRGDSAAYFCASSPRWGQVTSTQYFGPGTRLLVL.

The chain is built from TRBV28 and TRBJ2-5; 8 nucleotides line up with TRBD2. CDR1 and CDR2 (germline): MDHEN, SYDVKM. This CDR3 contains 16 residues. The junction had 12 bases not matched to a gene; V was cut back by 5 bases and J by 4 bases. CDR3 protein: CASSPLISGIGETQYF. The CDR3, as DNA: TGTGCCAGCAGTCCCCTGATTAGCGGGATCGGAGAGACCCAGTACTTC.

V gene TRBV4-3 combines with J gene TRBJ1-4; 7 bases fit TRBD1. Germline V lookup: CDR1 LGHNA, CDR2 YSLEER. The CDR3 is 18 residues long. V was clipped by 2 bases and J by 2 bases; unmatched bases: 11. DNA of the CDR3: TGCGCCAGCAGCCAAAGACAGGGACCTCGGCCGACTAATGAAAAACTGTTTTTT. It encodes CASSQRQGPRPTNEKLFF.

Here the CDR3 reads CASSSGGLNEQFF. CDR3 nucleotides: TGTGCCAGCTCCTCCGGGGGGCTAAATGAGCAGTTCTTC. This chain joins TRBV4-2 and TRBJ2-1, with a possible D match to TRBD2 (7 bases). This CDR3 spans 13 amino acids. Deletions cut 8 bases from V and 7 bases from J, with 15 bases between. Germline V lookup: CDR1 LGHNA, CDR2 YNFKEQ.

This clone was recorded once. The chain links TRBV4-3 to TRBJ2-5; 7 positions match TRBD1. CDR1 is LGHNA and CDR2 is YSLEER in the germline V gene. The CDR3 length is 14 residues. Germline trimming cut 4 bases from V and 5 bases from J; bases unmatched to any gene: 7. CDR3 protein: CASSPTGFGETQYF. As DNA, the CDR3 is TGCGCCAGCAGCCCGACAGGGTTCGGGGAGACCCAGTACTTC.

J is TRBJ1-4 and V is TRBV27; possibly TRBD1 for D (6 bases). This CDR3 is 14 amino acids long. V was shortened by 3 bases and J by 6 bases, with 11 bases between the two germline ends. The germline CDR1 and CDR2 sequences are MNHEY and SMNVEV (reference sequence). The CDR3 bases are TGTGCCAGCAGTTTGATGGGGGCGGATGAAAAACTGTTTTTT. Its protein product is CASSLMGADEKLFF.

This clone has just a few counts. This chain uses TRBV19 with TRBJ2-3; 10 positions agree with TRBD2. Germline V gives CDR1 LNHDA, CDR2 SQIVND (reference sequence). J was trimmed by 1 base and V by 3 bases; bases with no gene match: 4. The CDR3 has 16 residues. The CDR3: CASSMLAGGGTDTQYF. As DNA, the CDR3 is TGTGCCAGTAGTATGTTAGCGGGGGGCGGCACAGATACGCAGTATTTT. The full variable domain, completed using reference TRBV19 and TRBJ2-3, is DGGITQSPKYLFRKEGQNVTLSCEQNLNHDAMYWYRQDPGQGLRLIYYSQIVNDFQKGDIAEGYSVSREKKESFPLTVTSAQKNPTAFYLCASSMLAGGGTDTQYFGPGTRLTVL.

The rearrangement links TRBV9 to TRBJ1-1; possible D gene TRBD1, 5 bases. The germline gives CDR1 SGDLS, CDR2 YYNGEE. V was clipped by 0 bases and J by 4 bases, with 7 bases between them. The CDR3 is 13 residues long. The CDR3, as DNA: TGTGCCAGCAGCGTAGACAGGTCCACTGAAGCTTTCTTT. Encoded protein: CASSVDRSTEAFF.

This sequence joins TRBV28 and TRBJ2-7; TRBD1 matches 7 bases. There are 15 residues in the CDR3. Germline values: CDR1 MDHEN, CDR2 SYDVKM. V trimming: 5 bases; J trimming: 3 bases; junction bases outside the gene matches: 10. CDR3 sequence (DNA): TGTGCCAGCAGTCCCGCCGGGACAGATATCTACGAGCAGTACTTC. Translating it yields CASSPAGTDIYEQYF.